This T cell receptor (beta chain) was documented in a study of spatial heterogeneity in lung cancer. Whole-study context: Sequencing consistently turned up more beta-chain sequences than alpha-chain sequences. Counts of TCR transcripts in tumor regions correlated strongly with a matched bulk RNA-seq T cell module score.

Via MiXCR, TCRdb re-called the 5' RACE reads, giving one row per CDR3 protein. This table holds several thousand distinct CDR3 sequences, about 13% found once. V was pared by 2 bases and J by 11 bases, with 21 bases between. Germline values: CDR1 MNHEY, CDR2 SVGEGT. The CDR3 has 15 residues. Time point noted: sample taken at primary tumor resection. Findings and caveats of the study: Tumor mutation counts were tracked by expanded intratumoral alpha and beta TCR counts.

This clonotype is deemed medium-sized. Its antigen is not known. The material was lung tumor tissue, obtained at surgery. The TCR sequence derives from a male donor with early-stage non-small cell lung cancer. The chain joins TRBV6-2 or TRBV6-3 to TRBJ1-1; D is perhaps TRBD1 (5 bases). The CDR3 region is CASSYPRSGGANAFF. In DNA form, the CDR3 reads TGTGCCAGCAGTTACCCCAGATCAGGCGGGGCCAACGCTTTCTTT.